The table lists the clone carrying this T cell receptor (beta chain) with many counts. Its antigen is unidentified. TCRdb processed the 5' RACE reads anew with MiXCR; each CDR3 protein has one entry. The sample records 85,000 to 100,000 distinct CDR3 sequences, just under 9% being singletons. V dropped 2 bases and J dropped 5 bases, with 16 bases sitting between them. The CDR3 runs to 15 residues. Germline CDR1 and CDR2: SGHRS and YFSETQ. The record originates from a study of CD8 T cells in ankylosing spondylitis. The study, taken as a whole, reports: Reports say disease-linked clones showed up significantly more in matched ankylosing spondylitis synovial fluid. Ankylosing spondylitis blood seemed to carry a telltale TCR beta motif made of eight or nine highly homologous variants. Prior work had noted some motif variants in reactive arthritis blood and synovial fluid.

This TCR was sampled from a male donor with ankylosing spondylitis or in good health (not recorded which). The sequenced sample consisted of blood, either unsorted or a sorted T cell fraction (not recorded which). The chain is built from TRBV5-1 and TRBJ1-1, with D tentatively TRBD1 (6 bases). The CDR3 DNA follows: TGCGCCAGCAGCTTAGAGACAACACAGGGAACTGAAGCTTTCTTT. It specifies CASSLETTQGTEAFF.